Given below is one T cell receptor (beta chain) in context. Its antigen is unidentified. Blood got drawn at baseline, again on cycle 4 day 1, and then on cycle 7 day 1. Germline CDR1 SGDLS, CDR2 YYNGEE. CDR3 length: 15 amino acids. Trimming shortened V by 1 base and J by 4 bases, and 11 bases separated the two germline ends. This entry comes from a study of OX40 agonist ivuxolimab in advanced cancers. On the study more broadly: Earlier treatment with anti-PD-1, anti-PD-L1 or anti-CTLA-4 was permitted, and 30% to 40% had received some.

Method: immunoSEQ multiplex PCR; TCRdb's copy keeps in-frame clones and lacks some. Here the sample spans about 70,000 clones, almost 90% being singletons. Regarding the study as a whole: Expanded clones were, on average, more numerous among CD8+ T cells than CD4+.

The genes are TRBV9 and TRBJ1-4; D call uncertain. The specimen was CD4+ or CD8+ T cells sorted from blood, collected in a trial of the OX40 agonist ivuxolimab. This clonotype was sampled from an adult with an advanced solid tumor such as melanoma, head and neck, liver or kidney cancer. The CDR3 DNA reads TGTGCCAGCAGCGTAAATGTCGGAATTAATGAAAAACTGTTTTTT. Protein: CASSVNVGINEKLFF.